The rows below give T cell receptor beta chains drawn from one sample of a study of blood T cell repertoires in COVID-19. Only in-frame clones appear in the TCRdb table, and some are missing; sequencing was by immunoSEQ multiplex PCR. Among roughly 86,000 clones listed, around 87% were seen once. The sample consisted of peripheral blood. The receptor set was obtained from a man between 35 and 55 years old with acute or convalescent COVID-19. Both conserved end residues are part of each CDR3. The D gene is left open where the match is weak. A row's size may be missing; if present it is once, few, many or a size class.

cdr3_length	clone_size	d_call	v_call	j_call	cdr3_aa	cdr3_nt
15	-	-	TRBV5-6	TRBJ2-7	CASSLPGPTSYEQYF	TGTGCCAGCAGCCTTCCTGGGCCCACCTCCTACGAGCAGTACTTC
16	-	TRBD1	TRBV6-1	TRBJ2-2	CASSVRDRGDTGELFF	TGTGCCAGCAGTGTCCGGGACAGGGGGGACACCGGGGAGCTGTTTTTT
13	-	-	TRBV10-1	TRBJ2-7	CASSAQGRRNQYF	TGCGCCAGCAGTGCTCAGGGGCGCAGGAATCAGTACTTC
16	once	TRBD1	TRBV19	TRBJ2-7	CASSPTSGTGGSEQYF	TGTGCCAGTAGTCCTACATCCGGGACAGGGGGTTCCGAGCAGTACTTC
13	-	TRBD1	TRBV19	TRBJ1-4	CASSAETGVKLFF	TGTGCCAGTAGTGCAGAAACAGGGGTAAAACTGTTTTTT
16	-	TRBD2	TRBV12-5	TRBJ2-3	CASGSGLAGSTDTQYF	TGTGCTAGTGGTTCAGGACTAGCGGGGAGCACAGATACGCAGTATTTT
13	-	-	TRBV2	TRBJ2-5	CASSEGNRETQYF	TGTGCCAGCAGTGAAGGAAATCGGGAGACCCAGTACTTC
18	-	TRBD1	TRBV9	TRBJ1-1	CASSVVPGGQVMNTEAFF	TGTGCCAGCAGCGTAGTACCAGGGGGACAGGTGATGAACACTGAAGCTTTCTTT
14	once	-	TRBV4-1	TRBJ2-7	CASSPRQGGYEQYF	TGCGCCAGCAGCCCACGACAGGGAGGCTACGAGCAGTACTTC
16	-	TRBD1	TRBV6-1	TRBJ2-2	CASSGGQTPDTGELFF	TGTGCCAGCAGTGGGGGACAGACTCCGGACACCGGGGAGCTGTTTTTT
13	-	-	TRBV5-1	TRBJ1-1	CASSQDLNTEAFF	TGCGCCAGCAGCCAGGATCTGAACACTGAAGCTTTCTTT
16	-	TRBD2	TRBV7-8	TRBJ2-7	CASSFRLAAFESEQYF	TGTGCCAGCAGCTTCAGACTAGCGGCTTTCGAGTCTGAGCAGTACTTC
18	-	TRBD2	TRBV7-8	TRBJ2-1	CASSLVGVSGRSYNEQFF	TGTGCCAGCAGCTTAGTAGGGGTTAGCGGGAGGAGCTACAATGAGCAGTTCTTC